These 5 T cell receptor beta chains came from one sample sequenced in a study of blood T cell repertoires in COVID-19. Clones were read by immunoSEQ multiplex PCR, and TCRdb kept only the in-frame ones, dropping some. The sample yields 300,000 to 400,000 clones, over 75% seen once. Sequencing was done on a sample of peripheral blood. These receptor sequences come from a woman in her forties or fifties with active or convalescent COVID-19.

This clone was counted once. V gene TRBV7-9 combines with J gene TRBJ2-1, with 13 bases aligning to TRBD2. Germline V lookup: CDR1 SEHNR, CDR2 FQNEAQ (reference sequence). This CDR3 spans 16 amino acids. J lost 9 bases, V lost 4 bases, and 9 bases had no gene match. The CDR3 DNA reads TGTGCCAGCAGCTATCTCGGGACTAGCGGGAAGATTGAGCAGTTCTTC. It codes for CASSYLGTSGKIEQFF.

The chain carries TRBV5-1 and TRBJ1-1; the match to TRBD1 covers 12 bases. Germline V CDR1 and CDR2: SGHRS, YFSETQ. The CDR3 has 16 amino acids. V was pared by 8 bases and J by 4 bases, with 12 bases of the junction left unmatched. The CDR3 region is CASNPGQGASGTEAFF. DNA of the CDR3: TGCGCCAGTAACCCGGGACAGGGGGCGAGCGGCACTGAAGCTTTCTTT.

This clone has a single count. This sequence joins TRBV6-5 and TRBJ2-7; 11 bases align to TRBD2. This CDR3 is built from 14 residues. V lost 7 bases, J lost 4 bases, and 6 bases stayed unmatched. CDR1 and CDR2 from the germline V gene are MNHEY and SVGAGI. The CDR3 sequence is CASIQASGRYEQYF. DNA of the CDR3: TGTGCCAGCATCCAGGCTAGCGGGAGGTACGAGCAGTACTTC.

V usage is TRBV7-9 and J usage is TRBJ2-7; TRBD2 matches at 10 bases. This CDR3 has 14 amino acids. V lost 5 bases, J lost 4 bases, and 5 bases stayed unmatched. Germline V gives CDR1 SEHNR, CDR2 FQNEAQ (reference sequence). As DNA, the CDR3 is TGTGCCAGCAGCCAGCTAGCGGGAGCTTACGAGCAGTACTTC. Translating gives CASSQLAGAYEQYF.

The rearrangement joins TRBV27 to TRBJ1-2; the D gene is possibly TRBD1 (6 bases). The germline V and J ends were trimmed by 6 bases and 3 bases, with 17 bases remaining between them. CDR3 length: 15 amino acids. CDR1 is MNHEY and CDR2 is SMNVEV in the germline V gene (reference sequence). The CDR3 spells CASRAPGRGDYGYTF. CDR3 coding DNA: TGTGCCAGCAGGGCACCCGGCAGGGGCGACTATGGCTACACCTTC.